This T cell receptor (beta chain) is drawn from a study of T cells in Graves' hyperthyroidism and ophthalmopathy. Points from the study as a whole: Ophthalmopathy prediction by the model preceded onset by a median approximately 6.1 months.

RNA transcripts gave rise to amplified TCR beta CDR3 regions. Researchers ran a first-round RT-PCR on the TCR CDR3 using the HTBI primer set. From the multiplex PCR reads, TCRdb called clonotypes with MiXCR, one entry per CDR3 protein. Here the sample spans 500,000 to 800,000 distinct CDR3 sequences, about 45% being singletons. There are 16 residues in the CDR3. Looked up from germline, CDR1 is DFQATT and CDR2 is SNEGSKA (reference sequence). Turning to this clonotype: As yet, its antigen is unknown.

The chain has TRBV20-1 and TRBJ2-7; 9 bases match TRBD2. The end of the DNA aligns better with TRBJ2-1, so the J call may be wrong. Sequencing was carried out using peripheral blood or thyroid tissue (not recorded which). The sequence came from an adult man with Graves' disease, either hyperthyroidism or ophthalmopathy (not recorded which). CDR3 amino acids: CSARGLAGGSHNEQFF. CDR3 bases: TGCAGTGCTAGAGGGTTGGCGGGGGGGTCGCACAATGAGCAGTTCTTC.